This T cell receptor beta chain was sequenced during a study of T cell changes during pregnancy in multiple sclerosis. TCRdb keeps only in-frame clones here, not all; method: immunoSEQ multiplex PCR. Here the sample spans 70,000 to 95,000 clones, approximately 92% being singletons. CDR1 is SGHVS and CDR2 is FQNEAQ in the germline V gene. Trimming shortened V by 5 bases and J by 4 bases, and 12 bases separated the two germline ends. There are 14 residues in the CDR3. This sample comprised peripheral blood, obtained in the second trimester of pregnancy. The clonotype originates from a female donor in good health, enrolled as a control in a pregnancy study. The V gene is TRBV7-8, the J gene TRBJ2-1, with D possibly being TRBD1 (6 bases). CDR3: CASSPTTGYNEQFF. The CDR3 DNA reads as TGTGCCAGCAGCCCCACTACAGGGTACAATGAGCAGTTCTTC.